The rows below give T cell receptor beta chains drawn from one sample of a study of CXCR3-negative and CXCR3-positive naive CD8 T cells. TCRdb re-called the 5' RACE reads and gives one entry per CDR3 protein, without DNA. The listing contains 150,000 or so distinct CDR3 sequences. Sequenced sample: naive CXCR3+ CD8+ T cells from blood. These receptors were obtained from a human donor in good health. Some clones in this sample may be carry-over from other donors' samples. Each CDR3 is given with its conserved first and last residue.

cdr3_aa: CASSLPPGDSYNEQFF; j_call: TRBJ2-1; v_call: TRBV5-5
cdr3_aa: CASSLRLTSSSYNEQFF; j_call: TRBJ2-1; v_call: TRBV12-3/TRBV12-4
cdr3_aa: CASYSGYYNEQFF; j_call: TRBJ2-1; v_call: TRBV12-3/TRBV12-4
cdr3_aa: CASRPLGAGGNQPQHF; j_call: TRBJ1-5; v_call: TRBV6-2/TRBV6-3
cdr3_aa: CASGLPNTDTQYF; j_call: TRBJ2-3; v_call: TRBV12-5
cdr3_aa: CAISEIEVRGCGANVLTF; j_call: TRBJ2-6; v_call: TRBV10-3
cdr3_aa: CASSPGTSGGAYTGELFF; j_call: TRBJ2-2; v_call: TRBV12-3/TRBV12-4
cdr3_aa: CASKRNQGYDEKLFF; j_call: TRBJ1-4; v_call: TRBV7-9
cdr3_aa: CASSLYLQGTGELFF; j_call: TRBJ2-2; v_call: TRBV11-2
cdr3_aa: CASSQWQGRDTGELFF; j_call: TRBJ2-2; v_call: TRBV4-1
cdr3_aa: CASSLGSGNEQFF; j_call: TRBJ2-1; v_call: TRBV12-3/TRBV12-4
cdr3_aa: CASSSHRGKETQYF; j_call: TRBJ2-5; v_call: TRBV7-9
cdr3_aa: CAISEIPGTTEQFF; j_call: TRBJ2-1; v_call: TRBV10-3
cdr3_aa: CSAIGQDYEQYF; j_call: TRBJ2-7; v_call: TRBV29-1
cdr3_aa: CASSETSGQQFF; j_call: TRBJ2-1; v_call: TRBV6-4
cdr3_aa: CSVEDPASGRWDSNEQFF; j_call: TRBJ2-1; v_call: TRBV29-1
cdr3_aa: CASSQVPRGYYNEQFF; j_call: TRBJ2-1; v_call: TRBV3-1
cdr3_aa: CASSQLAGVINEQFF; j_call: TRBJ2-1; v_call: TRBV27
cdr3_aa: CASPGEKEETQYF; j_call: TRBJ2-5; v_call: TRBV5-1
cdr3_aa: CASTPEGAYEQYF; j_call: TRBJ2-7; v_call: TRBV12-3/TRBV12-4
cdr3_aa: CASSGPTSRAEQYF; j_call: TRBJ2-7; v_call: TRBV9
cdr3_aa: CASSSSLGQYGYTF; j_call: TRBJ1-2; v_call: TRBV7-9
cdr3_aa: CSAREWTIYEQYF; j_call: TRBJ2-7; v_call: TRBV20-1
cdr3_aa: CASSLWDRGDEQYF; j_call: TRBJ2-7; v_call: TRBV28
cdr3_aa: CSAQITGTEYGYTF; j_call: TRBJ1-2; v_call: TRBV20-1
cdr3_aa: CSVDWRGAGGEQFF; j_call: TRBJ2-1; v_call: TRBV29-1
cdr3_aa: CASSFTQQGPLTGELFF; j_call: TRBJ2-2; v_call: TRBV13
cdr3_aa: CSVVGGAHGYTF; j_call: TRBJ1-2; v_call: TRBV29-1
cdr3_aa: CASSERGIYEQYF; j_call: TRBJ2-7; v_call: TRBV5-6
cdr3_aa: CASSLEDSVEQFF; j_call: TRBJ2-1; v_call: TRBV28
cdr3_aa: CASSFGQGPYEQYF; j_call: TRBJ2-7; v_call: TRBV27
cdr3_aa: CASSEGAGSYNEQFF; j_call: TRBJ2-1; v_call: TRBV4-1
cdr3_aa: CATSSKAVNTEAFF; j_call: TRBJ1-1; v_call: TRBV15
cdr3_aa: CASSHRDRLSYEQYF; j_call: TRBJ2-7; v_call: TRBV14
cdr3_aa: CASSQSWANTEAFF; j_call: TRBJ1-1; v_call: TRBV14
cdr3_aa: CSVEPGQGVTGELFF; j_call: TRBJ2-2; v_call: TRBV29-1
cdr3_aa: CASSYGTGAEGYTF; j_call: TRBJ1-2; v_call: TRBV14
cdr3_aa: CASSEPEGFTETQYF; j_call: TRBJ2-5; v_call: TRBV28
cdr3_aa: CASSAYAGAGRGTEAFF; j_call: TRBJ1-1; v_call: TRBV9
cdr3_aa: CASSITGWTEAFF; j_call: TRBJ1-1; v_call: TRBV19
cdr3_aa: CASSSRKGPMNTEAFF; j_call: TRBJ1-1; v_call: TRBV12-3/TRBV12-4
cdr3_aa: CASSSTGREAFF; j_call: TRBJ1-1; v_call: TRBV6-5
cdr3_aa: CASAGEPRGSYEQYF; j_call: TRBJ2-7; v_call: TRBV6-6
cdr3_aa: CASSGDRLPYEQYF; j_call: TRBJ2-7; v_call: TRBV5-1
cdr3_aa: CASSLLGTTNTGELFF; j_call: TRBJ2-2; v_call: TRBV7-9
cdr3_aa: CSVEGSGVTYEQYF; j_call: TRBJ2-7; v_call: TRBV29-1
cdr3_aa: CASSLVIGVNNRGNEQFF; j_call: TRBJ2-1; v_call: TRBV7-2
cdr3_aa: CASSSIRTGVTNEKLFF; j_call: TRBJ1-4; v_call: TRBV7-9
cdr3_aa: CASSLSGSRSYNEQFF; j_call: TRBJ2-1; v_call: TRBV5-1
cdr3_aa: CSVGGGELGDSQYF; j_call: TRBJ2-5; v_call: TRBV29-1
cdr3_aa: CASSFGRDTYELYF; j_call: TRBJ2-7; v_call: TRBV27
cdr3_aa: CASSIPYQETQYF; j_call: TRBJ2-5; v_call: TRBV7-2